There are a few counts of the clone carrying this T cell receptor beta chain. Its matching antigen is unknown. Quantitative 5'-RACE with molecular barcodes produced the TCR beta libraries. TCRdb re-called the 5' RACE reads with MiXCR, one entry per CDR3 protein. The top ten clones hold 33% of a sample with approximately 140,000 distinct CDR3 sequences, under 20% of them seen once. The data were taken from a study of CD8 T cells in ankylosing spondylitis. Study observations and caveats: Before this, some motif variants had been reported in reactive arthritis synovial fluid and blood. CD8+ by phenotype, disease-linked clones were relatively rare in peripheral blood. What appeared characteristic of ankylosing spondylitis blood was a TCR beta motif of eight or nine highly homologous variants.

The CDR3 sequence is 14 residues long. CDR1 is SGHVS and CDR2 is FQNEAQ in the germline V gene. Trimming cost V 5 bases and J 5 bases, with 15 bases left between them. The rearrangement joins TRBV7-8 to TRBJ2-5; D could derive from TRBD1 or TRBD2 (6 bases each). The clonotype originates from a male donor with ankylosing spondylitis. The sample comprised blood, either unsorted or a sorted T cell fraction (not recorded which). The CDR3 loop is CASSKPRDTETQYF. In DNA form, the CDR3 reads TGTGCCAGCAGCAAACCGCGGGACACGGAGACCCAGTACTTC.